The present TCR beta chain was sequenced within a study of patients and donors after allogeneic stem cell transplantation. In germline, CDR1 is SGHAT, CDR2 FQNNGV. CDR3 length: 16 residues. V dropped 5 bases and J dropped 1; count of bases not matched to a gene: 7. TCRdb called the RT-PCR reads again in MiXCR, with one record for every CDR3 protein. The table records fewer than 95,000 distinct CDR3 sequences, around 5% of them present only once. This clonotype was observed many times. This sequence joins TRBV11-2 and TRBJ2-7, with 11 bases fitting TRBD2. This TCR came from a human donor who was either an allogeneic HSCT recipient or a stem cell or donor lymphocyte infusion donor (not recorded which). It is not recorded whose cells these are; they may come from a transplant donor. Sequencing was carried out using blood, either unsorted or a sorted T cell fraction (not recorded which). CDR3: CASSLLRTSGSYEQYF. The CDR3 DNA reads as TGTGCCAGCAGCCTACTCAGGACTAGCGGGTCCTACGAGCAGTACTTC.